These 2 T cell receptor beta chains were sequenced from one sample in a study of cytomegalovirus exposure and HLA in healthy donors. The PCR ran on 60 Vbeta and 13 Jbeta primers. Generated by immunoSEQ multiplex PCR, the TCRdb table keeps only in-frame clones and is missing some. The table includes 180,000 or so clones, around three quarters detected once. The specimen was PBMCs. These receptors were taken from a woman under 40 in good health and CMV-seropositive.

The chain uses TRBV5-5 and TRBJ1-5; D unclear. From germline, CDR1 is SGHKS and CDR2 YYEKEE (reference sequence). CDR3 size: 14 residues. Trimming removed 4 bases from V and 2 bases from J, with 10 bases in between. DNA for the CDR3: TGTGCCAGCAGCCCGGTCGGGGGCAATCAGCCCCAGCATTTT. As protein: CASSPVGGNQPQHF.

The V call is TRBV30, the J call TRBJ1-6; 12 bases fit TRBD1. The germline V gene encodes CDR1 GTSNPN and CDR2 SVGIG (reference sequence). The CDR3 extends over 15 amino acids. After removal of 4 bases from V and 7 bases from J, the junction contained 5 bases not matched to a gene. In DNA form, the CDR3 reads TGTGCCTGGAATCCGGGACAGGGGGCCAATTCACCCCTCCACTTT. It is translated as CAWNPGQGANSPLHF.